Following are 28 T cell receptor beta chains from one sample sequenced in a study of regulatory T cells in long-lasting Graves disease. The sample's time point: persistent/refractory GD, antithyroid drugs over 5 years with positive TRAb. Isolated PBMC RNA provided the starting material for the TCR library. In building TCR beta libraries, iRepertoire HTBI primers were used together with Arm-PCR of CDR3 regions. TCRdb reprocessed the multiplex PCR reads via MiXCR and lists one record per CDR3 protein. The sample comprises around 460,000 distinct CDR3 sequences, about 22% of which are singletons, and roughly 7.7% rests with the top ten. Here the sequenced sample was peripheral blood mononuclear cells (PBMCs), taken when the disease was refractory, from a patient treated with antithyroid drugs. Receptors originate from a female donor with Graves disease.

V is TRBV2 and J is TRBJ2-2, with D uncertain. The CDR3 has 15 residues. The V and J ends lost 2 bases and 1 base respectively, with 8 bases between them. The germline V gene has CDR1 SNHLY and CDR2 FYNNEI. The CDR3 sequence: CASSERPGNTGELFF. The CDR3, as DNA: TGTGCCAGCAGTGAACGTCCGGGGAACACCGGGGAGCTGTTTTTT.

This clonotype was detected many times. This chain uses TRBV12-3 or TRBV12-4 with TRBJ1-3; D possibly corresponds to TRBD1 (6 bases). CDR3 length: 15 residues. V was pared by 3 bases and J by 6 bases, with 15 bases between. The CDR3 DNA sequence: TGTGCCAGCAGTTTGATCGGGGGCTTGTCAAACACCATATATTTT. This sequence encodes CASSLIGGLSNTIYF.

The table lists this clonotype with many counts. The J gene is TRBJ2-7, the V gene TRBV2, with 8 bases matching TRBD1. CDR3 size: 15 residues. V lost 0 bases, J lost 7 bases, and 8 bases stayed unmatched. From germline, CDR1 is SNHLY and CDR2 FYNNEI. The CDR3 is CASSEASQGAHEQYF. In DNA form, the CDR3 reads TGTGCCAGCAGTGAAGCGTCCCAGGGGGCGCATGAGCAGTACTTC.

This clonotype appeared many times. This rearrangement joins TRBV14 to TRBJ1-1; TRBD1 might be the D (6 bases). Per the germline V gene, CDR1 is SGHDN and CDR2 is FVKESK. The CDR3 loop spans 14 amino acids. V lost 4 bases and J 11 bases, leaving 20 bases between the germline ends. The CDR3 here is CASSRDSNRVLAFF. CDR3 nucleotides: TGTGCCAGCAGCCGAGACTCGAACAGGGTCCTGGCTTTCTTT.

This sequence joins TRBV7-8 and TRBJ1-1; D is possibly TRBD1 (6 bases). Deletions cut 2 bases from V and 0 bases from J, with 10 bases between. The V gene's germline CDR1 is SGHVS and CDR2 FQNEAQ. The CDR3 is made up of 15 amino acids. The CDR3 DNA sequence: TGTGCCAGCAGCTTAAGGGACAACCTGAACACTGAAGCTTTCTTT. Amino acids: CASSLRDNLNTEAFF.

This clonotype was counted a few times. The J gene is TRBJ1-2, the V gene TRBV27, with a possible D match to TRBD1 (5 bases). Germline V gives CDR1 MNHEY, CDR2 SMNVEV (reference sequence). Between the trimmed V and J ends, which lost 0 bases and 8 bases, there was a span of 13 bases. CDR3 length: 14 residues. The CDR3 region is CASSLSGWGDGYTF. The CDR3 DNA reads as TGTGCCAGCAGTTTATCTGGCTGGGGGGACGGCTACACCTTC.

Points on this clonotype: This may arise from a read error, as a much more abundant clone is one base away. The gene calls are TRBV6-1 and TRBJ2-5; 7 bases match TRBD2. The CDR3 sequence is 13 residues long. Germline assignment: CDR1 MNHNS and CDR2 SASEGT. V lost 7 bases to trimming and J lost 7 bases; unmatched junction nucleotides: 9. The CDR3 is CASNIGGERTQYF. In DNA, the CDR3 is TGTGCCAGCAACATTGGGGGGGAAAGGACCCAGTACTTC.

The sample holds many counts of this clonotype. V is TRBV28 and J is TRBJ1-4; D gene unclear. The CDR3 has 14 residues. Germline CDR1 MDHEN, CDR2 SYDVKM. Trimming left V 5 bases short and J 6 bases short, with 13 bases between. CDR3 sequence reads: CASSVGGRDEKLFF. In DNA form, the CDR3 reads TGTGCCAGCAGTGTGGGAGGGAGGGATGAAAAACTGTTTTTT.

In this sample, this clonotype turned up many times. CDR3 DNA sequence: TGTGCCAGCGGTTCGCAAAACTACGAGCAGTACTTC. Translation: CASGSQNYEQYF. The chain has TRBV28 and TRBJ2-7, with no clear D. The V gene lost 8 bases and the J gene lost 3 bases, with 11 bases spanning the gap. The germline V gene has CDR1 MDHEN and CDR2 SYDVKM. The length of the CDR3 is 12 residues.

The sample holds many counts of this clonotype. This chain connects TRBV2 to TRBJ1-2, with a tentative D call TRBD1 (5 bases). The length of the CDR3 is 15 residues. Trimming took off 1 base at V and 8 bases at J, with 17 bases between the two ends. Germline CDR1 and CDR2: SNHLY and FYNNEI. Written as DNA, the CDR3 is TGTGCCAGCAGTGAAGTACAGGCTATAGGTGGAGGCTACACCTTC. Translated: CASSEVQAIGGGYTF.

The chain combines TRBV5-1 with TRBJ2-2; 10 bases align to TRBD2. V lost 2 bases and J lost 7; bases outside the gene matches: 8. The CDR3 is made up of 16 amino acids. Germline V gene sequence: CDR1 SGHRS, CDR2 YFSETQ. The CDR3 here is CASSFSMVAGGGELFF. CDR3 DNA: TGCGCCAGCAGCTTTTCTATGGTAGCGGGAGGCGGGGAGCTGTTTTTT.

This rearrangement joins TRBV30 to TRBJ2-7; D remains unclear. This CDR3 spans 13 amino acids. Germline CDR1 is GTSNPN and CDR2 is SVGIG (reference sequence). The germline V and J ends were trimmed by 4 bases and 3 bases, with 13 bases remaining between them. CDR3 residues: CAWTIGSIYEQYF. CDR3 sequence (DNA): TGTGCCTGGACCATAGGCTCAATCTACGAGCAGTACTTC. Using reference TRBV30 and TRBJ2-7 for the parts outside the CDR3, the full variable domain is SQTIHQWPATLVQPVGSPLSLECTVEGTSNPNLYWYRQAAGRGLQLLFYSVGIGQISSEVPQNLSASRPQDRQFILSSKKLLLSDSGFYLCAWTIGSIYEQYFGPGTRLTVT.

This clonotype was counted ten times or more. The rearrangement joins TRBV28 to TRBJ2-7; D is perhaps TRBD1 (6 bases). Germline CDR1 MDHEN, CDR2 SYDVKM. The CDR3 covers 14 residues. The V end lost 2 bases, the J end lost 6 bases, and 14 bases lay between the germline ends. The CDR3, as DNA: TGTGCCAGCAGTTTAAGGGGGACCGTCGGCGAGCAGTACTTC. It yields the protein CASSLRGTVGEQYF.

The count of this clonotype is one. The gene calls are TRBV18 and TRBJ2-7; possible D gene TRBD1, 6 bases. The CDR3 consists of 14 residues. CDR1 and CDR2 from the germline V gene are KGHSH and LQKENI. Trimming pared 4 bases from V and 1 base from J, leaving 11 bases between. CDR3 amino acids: CASSLRDISYEQYF. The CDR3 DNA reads TGTGCCAGCTCACTACGGGACATTTCCTACGAGCAGTACTTC.

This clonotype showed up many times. The CDR3 DNA is TGTGCCAGCAGTTTATGGCAGGGTCGGCAAGAGACCCAGTACTTC. This gives the protein CASSLWQGRQETQYF. The gene calls are TRBV28 and TRBJ2-5, with D maybe TRBD1 (5 bases). This CDR3 has 15 residues. Germline values: CDR1 MDHEN, CDR2 SYDVKM. V lost 0 bases and J lost 2, with 10 bases in between.

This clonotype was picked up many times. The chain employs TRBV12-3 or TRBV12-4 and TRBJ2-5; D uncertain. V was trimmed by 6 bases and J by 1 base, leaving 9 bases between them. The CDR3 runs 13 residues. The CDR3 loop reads CASSSPLQETQYF. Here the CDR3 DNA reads TGTGCCAGCAGCTCCCCCCTCCAAGAGACCCAGTACTTC.

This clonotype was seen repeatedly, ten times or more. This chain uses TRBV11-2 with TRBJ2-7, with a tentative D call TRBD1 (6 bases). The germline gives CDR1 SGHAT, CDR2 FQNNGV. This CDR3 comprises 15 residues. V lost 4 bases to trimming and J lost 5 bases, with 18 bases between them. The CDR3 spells CASSYRGGSGDEQYF. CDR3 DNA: TGTGCCAGCAGCTACCGAGGGGGATCAGGAGACGAGCAGTACTTC. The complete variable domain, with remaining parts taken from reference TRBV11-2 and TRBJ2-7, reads EAGVAQSPRYKIIEKRQSVAFWCNPISGHATLYWYQQILGQGPKLLIQFQNNGVVDDSQLPKDRFSAERLKGVDSTLKIQPAKLEDSAVYLCASSYRGGSGDEQYFGPGTRLTVT.

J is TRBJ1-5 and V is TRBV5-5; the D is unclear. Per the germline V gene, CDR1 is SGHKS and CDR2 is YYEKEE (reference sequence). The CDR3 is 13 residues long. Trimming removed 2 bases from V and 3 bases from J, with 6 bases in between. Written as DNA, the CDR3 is TGTGCCAGCAGCTTAATCGTCAATCAGCCCCAGCATTTT. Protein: CASSLIVNQPQHF.

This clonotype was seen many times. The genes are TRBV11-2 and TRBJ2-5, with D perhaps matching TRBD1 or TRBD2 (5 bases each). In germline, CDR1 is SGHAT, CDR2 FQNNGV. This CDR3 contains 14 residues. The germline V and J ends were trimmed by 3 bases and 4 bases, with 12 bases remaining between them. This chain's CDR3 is CASSFSGTGETQYF. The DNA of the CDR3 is TGTGCCAGCAGCTTTTCCGGGACGGGAGAGACCCAGTACTTC.

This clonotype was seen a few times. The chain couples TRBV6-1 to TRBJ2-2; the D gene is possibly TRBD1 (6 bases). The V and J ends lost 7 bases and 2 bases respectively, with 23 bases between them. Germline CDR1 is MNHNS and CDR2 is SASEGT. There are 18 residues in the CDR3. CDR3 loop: CASTTGFSGRSNTGELFF. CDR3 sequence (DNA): TGTGCCAGCACCACAGGGTTTTCTGGGCGTAGTAACACCGGGGAGCTGTTTTTT.

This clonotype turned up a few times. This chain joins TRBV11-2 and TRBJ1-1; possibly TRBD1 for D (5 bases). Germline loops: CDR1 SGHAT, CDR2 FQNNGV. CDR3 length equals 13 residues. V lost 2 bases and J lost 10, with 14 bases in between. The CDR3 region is CASSLTEGRGAFF. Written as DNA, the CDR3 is TGTGCCAGCAGCTTAACTGAGGGAAGGGGAGCTTTCTTT.

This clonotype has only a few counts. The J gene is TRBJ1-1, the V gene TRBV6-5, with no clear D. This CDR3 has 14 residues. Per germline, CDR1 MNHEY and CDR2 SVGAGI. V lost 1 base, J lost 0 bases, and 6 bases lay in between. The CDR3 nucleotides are TGTGCCAGCAGTTACTGGTCTGTGAACACTGAAGCTTTCTTT. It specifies CASSYWSVNTEAFF.

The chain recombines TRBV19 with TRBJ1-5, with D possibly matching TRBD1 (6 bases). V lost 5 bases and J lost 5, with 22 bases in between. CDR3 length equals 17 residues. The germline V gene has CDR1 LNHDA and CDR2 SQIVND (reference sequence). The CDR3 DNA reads TGTGCCAGTAGTTTCGCAGCGGGGGGCACCCTCCATCAGCCCCAGCATTTT. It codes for CASSFAAGGTLHQPQHF.

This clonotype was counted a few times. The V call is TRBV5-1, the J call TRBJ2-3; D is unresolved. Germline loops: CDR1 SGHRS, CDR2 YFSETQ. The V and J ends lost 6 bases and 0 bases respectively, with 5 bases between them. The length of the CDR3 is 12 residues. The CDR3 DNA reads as TGCGCCAGCAAATCTAGCACAGATACGCAGTATTTT. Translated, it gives CASKSSTDTQYF.

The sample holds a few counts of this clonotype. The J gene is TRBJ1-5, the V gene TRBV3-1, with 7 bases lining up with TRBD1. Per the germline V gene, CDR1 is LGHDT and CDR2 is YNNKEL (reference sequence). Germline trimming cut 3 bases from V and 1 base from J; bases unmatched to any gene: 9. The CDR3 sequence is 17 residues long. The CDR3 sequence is CASSQGHRGRSNQPQHF. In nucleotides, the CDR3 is TGTGCCAGCAGCCAGGGCCACAGGGGAAGGAGCAATCAGCCCCAGCATTTT.

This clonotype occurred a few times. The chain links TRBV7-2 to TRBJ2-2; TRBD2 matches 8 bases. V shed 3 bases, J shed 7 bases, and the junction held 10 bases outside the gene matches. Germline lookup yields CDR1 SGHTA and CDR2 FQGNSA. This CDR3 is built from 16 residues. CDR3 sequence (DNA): TGTGCCAGCAGCTTGGTCGCGGGAGGCCGGGGCGGGGAGCTGTTTTTT. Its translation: CASSLVAGGRGGELFF.

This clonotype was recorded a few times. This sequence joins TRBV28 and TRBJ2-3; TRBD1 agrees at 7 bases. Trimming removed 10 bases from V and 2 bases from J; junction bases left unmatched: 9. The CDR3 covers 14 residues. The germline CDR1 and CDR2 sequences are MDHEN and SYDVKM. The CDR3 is CANGRDSYTDTQYF. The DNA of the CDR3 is TGTGCCAACGGCCGGGACAGCTACACAGATACGCAGTATTTT.

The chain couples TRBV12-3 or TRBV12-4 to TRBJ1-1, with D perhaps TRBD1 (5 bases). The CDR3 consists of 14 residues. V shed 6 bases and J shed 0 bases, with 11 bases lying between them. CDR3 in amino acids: CASSPQELNTEAFF. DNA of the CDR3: TGTGCCAGCAGCCCACAGGAATTGAACACTGAAGCTTTCTTT.